This is a list of T cell receptor beta chains from one sample in a study of cytomegalovirus exposure and HLA in healthy donors. TCRdb's table, derived via immunoSEQ multiplex PCR, lists solely in-frame clones and lacks some. The sample contains 130,000 to 150,000 clones, 65% to 85% of which appear only once. What was sequenced was PBMCs. The receptors come from a male donor in good health and CMV-seronegative. The CDR3 runs from the conserved cysteine through the conserved F or W. The D gene is left open where the match is weak. Clone sizes are given selectively: once, few, many, or a class where the clone is expanded.

TRBJ1-2	-	-	TRBV19	CASLSGLYGYTF	TGTGCCAGTCTCTCCGGACTGTACGGCTACACCTTC
TRBJ2-7	TRBD2	-	TRBV5-8	CASSPTSGGVEEQYF	TGTGCCAGCAGCCCAACTAGCGGGGGGGTTGAAGAGCAGTACTTC
TRBJ2-6	TRBD1	-	TRBV28	CASSSRTGRDANVLTF	TGTGCCAGCAGTTCAAGGACAGGGCGGGACGCCAACGTCCTGACTTTC
TRBJ2-1	TRBD1	-	TRBV19	CASSGQGISYNEQFF	TGTGCCAGTTCGGGACAGGGAATCTCCTACAATGAGCAGTTCTTC
TRBJ2-7	-	few	TRBV30	CAWSALNSDEQYF	TGTGCCTGGAGTGCCCTAAATAGCGACGAGCAGTACTTC
TRBJ2-1	TRBD1	once	TRBV19	CASSTLDRVDHEQFF	TGTGCCAGTAGTACCTTGGACAGGGTTGACCATGAGCAGTTCTTC
TRBJ2-1	-	-	TRBV4-2	CASSQAGERSEQFF	TGTGCCAGCAGCCAAGCGGGAGAGCGGTCGGAGCAGTTCTTC
TRBJ2-5	TRBD2	-	TRBV19	CASSGVAGLQETQYF	TGTGCCAGTAGCGGGGTAGCGGGACTACAAGAGACCCAGTACTTC
TRBJ1-2	-	few	TRBV7-2	CASSPTGNRNGYTF	TGTGCCAGCAGCCCGACGGGTAATCGGAACGGCTACACCTTC
TRBJ2-7	-	-	TRBV4-1	CASSQDGEADEQYF	TGCGCCAGCAGCCAAGATGGTGAGGCCGACGAGCAGTACTTC
TRBJ1-1	-	-	TRBV19	CASSTGLNTEAFF	TGTGCCAGTAGTACAGGGTTGAACACTGAAGCTTTCTTC
TRBJ1-2	-	-	TRBV12-5	CASHKRGQDGYTF	TGTGCTAGTCACAAGCGGGGACAAGATGGCTACACCTTC
TRBJ2-1	-	few	TRBV6-4	CASSDSHTYNEQFF	TGTGCCAGCAGTGACTCCCATACTTACAATGAGCAGTTCTTC
TRBJ2-5	-	-	TRBV5-4	CASSLEAGPGTQYF	TGTGCCAGCAGCTTGGAGGCCGGCCCAGGGACCCAGTACTTC
TRBJ2-1	TRBD2	once	TRBV7-7	CASSSTSGPYNEQFF	TGTGCCAGCAGCTCTACTAGCGGTCCCTACAATGAGCAGTTCTTC
TRBJ1-3	-	-	TRBV6-5	CASSYSSAGNTIYF	TGTGCCAGCAGTTACTCGTCGGCTGGAAACACCATATATTTT
TRBJ1-1	TRBD1	-	TRBV5-1	CASSGTGRNTEAFF	TGCGCCAGCAGCGGGACAGGGAGAAACACTGAAGCTTTCTTT
TRBJ2-6	-	-	TRBV2	CASTPTVPGHSGANVLTF	TGTGCCAGCACTCCCACAGTCCCAGGGCACTCTGGGGCCAACGTCCTGACTTTC
TRBJ2-7	-	-	TRBV4-2	CASSQDGYSYEQYF	TGTGCCAGCAGCCAAGACGGGTACTCCTACGAGCAGTACTTC
TRBJ2-7	-	-	TRBV7-9	CASSYPPGLSYEQYF	TGTGCCAGCAGCTACCCCCCGGGACTTTCCTACGAGCAGTACTTC
TRBJ1-1	TRBD1	once	TRBV27	CASSFAVRGRVTEAFF	TGTGCCAGCAGTTTCGCCGTCAGGGGGCGGGTCACTGAAGCTTTCTTT
TRBJ1-2	TRBD1	-	TRBV7-9	CASSLAQGGNMDGYTF	TGTGCCAGCAGCTTAGCGCAGGGGGGCAATATGGATGGCTACACCTTC
TRBJ2-4	TRBD1	-	TRBV7-9	CASSLWTGNVVNIQYF	TGTGCCAGCAGCTTATGGACAGGGAATGTGGTGAACATTCAGTACTTC
TRBJ1-2	-	-	TRBV19	CASSTAQGNYGYTF	TGTGCCAGTAGTACCGCACAGGGTAACTATGGCTACACCTTC
TRBJ2-1	TRBD2	-	TRBV6-6	CASTVASGTSYNEQFF	TGTGCCAGTACAGTAGCTAGCGGGACTTCCTACAATGAGCAGTTCTTC
TRBJ1-4	-	-	TRBV6-5	CASSASGNEKLFF	TGTGCCAGCAGTGCATCGGGGAATGAAAAACTGTTTTTT
TRBJ2-1	-	-	TRBV12-5	CASGLVPSLHEQFF	TGTGCTAGTGGTTTGGTCCCGTCACTTCATGAGCAGTTCTTC
TRBJ1-3	-	-	TRBV7-9	CASAFGGASSGNTIYF	TGTGCCAGCGCCTTTGGAGGCGCGAGCTCTGGAAACACCATATATTTT
TRBJ2-5	TRBD1	-	TRBV9	CASSVGTGVRETQYF	TGTGCCAGCAGCGTAGGAACAGGGGTCCGGGAGACCCAGTACTTC
TRBJ2-7	TRBD2	-	TRBV5-6	CASSLRAGLNSYEQYF	TGTGCCAGCAGCCTGAGGGCGGGACTAAACTCCTACGAGCAGTACTTC
TRBJ1-2	-	-	TRBV6-5	CASSTGQGYTF	TGTGCCAGCAGTACAGGGCAAGGCTACACCTTC
TRBJ2-3	-	-	TRBV19	CASSMWGVPYTDTQYF	TGTGCCAGTAGTATGTGGGGAGTGCCCTACACAGATACGCAGTATTTT
TRBJ2-1	-	-	TRBV5-4	CASSLVPDSYNEQFF	TGTGCCAGCAGCTTGGTGCCGGACAGCTACAATGAGCAGTTCTTC
TRBJ1-1	TRBD1	-	TRBV10-3	CAIRDRGEAFF	TGTGCCATCAGGGACAGGGGTGAAGCTTTCTTT
TRBJ2-2	-	-	TRBV23-1	CASSAGELFF	TGCGCCAGCAGCGCCGGGGAGCTGTTTTTT
TRBJ1-1	TRBD1	-	TRBV5-4	CASSSNRRTGGLTFF	TGTGCCAGCAGCTCGAACCGAAGGACAGGGGGCTTGACTTTCTTT
TRBJ1-3	-	-	TRBV5-4	CASSPDPAGSGNTIYF	TGTGCCAGCAGCCCCGACCCCGCGGGGTCTGGAAACACCATATATTTT
TRBJ2-3	TRBD1	-	TRBV5-1	CASSLRQGADTQYF	TGCGCCAGCAGCTTAAGACAGGGGGCGGATACGCAGTATTTT
TRBJ2-1	-	-	TRBV23-1	CAPGCRGASGNEQFF	TGCGCCCCCGGATGCAGGGGGGCCTCTGGCAATGAGCAGTTCTTC
TRBJ1-5	-	once	TRBV28	CASSSREVGKPQHF	TGTGCCAGCAGTTCCAGGGAGGTTGGGAAACCCCAGCATTTT
TRBJ2-7	TRBD2	-	TRBV5-6	CASSSLALTSGLSYEQYF	TGTGCCAGCAGCTCACTTGCCTTAACTAGCGGACTCTCCTACGAGCAGTACTTC
TRBJ1-2	TRBD1	once	TRBV19	CASTPDRPYGYTF	TGTGCCAGTACCCCGGACAGGCCCTATGGCTACACCTTC
TRBJ2-5	TRBD1	-	TRBV6-5	CASRGTDEETQYF	TGTGCCAGCAGAGGGACAGATGAGGAGACCCAGTACTTC
TRBJ2-2	-	-	TRBV7-3	CASSLTPGNTGELFF	TGTGCCAGCAGCTTAACCCCAGGGAACACCGGGGAGCTGTTTTTT